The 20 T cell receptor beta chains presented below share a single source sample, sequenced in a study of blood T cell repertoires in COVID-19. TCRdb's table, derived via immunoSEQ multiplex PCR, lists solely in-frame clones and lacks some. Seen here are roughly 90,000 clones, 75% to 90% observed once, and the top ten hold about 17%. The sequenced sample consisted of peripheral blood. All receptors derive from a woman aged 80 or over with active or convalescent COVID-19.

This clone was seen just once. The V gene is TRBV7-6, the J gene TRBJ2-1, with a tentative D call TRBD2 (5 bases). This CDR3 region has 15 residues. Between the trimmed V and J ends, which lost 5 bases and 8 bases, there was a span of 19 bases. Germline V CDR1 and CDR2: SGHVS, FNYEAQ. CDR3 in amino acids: CASSPTSYDRYEQFF. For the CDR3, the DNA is TGTGCCAGCAGCCCTACTAGTTACGATCGATATGAGCAGTTCTTC.

DNA of the CDR3: TGTGCCAGCAGCCAACCGGGACAGGGTGTCAATGAGCAGTTCTTC. This translates into CASSQPGQGVNEQFF. The chain combines TRBV7-3 with TRBJ2-1; 9 nucleotides match TRBD1. V shed 5 bases and J 6 bases; nucleotides not matched to a gene: 8. CDR1 SGHTA and CDR2 FQGTGA come from the germline V gene. This CDR3 has 15 residues.

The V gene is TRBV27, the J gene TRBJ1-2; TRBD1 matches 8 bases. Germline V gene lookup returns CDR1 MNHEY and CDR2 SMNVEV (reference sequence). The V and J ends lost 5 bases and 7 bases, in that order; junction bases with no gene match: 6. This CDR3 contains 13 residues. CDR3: CASSIHDRGGYTF. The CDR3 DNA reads TGTGCCAGCAGTATACACGACAGGGGTGGCTACACCTTC.

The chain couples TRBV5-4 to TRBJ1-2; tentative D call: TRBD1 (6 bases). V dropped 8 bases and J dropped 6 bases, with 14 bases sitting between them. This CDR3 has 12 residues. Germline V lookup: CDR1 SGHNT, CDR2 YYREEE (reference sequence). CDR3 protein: CASQQGNDGYTF. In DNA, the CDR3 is TGTGCCAGTCAGCAGGGGAACGATGGCTACACCTTC.

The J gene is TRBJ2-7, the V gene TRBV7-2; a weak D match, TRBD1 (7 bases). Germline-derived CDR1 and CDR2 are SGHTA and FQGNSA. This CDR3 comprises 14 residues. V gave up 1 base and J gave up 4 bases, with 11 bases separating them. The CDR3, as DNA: TGTGCCAGCAGCTTAGGTCCAGGGGGGTACGAGCAGTACTTC. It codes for CASSLGPGGYEQYF.

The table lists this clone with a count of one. The DNA for the CDR3 is TGTGCCAGCAGTTTAGGTCCCGGCGGGGAGACCCAGTACTTC. As protein: CASSLGPGGETQYF. The rearrangement links TRBV28 to TRBJ2-5; maybe TRBD2 (5 bases). Germline CDR1 MDHEN, CDR2 SYDVKM. This CDR3 has 14 residues. V was trimmed by 2 bases and J by 5 bases, leaving 12 bases between them.

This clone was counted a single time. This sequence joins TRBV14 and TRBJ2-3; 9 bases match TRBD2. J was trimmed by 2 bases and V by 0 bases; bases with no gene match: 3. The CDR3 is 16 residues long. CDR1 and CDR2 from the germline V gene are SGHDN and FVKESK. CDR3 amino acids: CASSQEAGGPTDTQYF. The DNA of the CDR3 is TGTGCCAGCAGCCAAGAAGCGGGGGGCCCCACAGATACGCAGTATTTT.

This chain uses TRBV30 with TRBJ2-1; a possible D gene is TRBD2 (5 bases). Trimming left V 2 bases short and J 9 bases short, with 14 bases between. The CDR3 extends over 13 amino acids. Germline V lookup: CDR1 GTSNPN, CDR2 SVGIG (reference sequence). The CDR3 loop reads CAWSITRGGEQFF. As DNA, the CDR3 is TGTGCCTGGAGTATCACTAGAGGTGGTGAGCAGTTCTTC.

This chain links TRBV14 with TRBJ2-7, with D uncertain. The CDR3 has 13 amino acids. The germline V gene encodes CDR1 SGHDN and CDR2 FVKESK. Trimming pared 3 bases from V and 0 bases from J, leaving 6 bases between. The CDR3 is CASSHGPSYEQYF. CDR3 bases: TGTGCCAGCAGCCACGGTCCCTCCTACGAGCAGTACTTC.

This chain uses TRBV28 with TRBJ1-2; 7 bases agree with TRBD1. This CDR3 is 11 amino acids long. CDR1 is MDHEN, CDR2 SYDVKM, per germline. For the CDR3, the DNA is TGTGTTTCAGGGGGGATCTATGGCTACACCTTC. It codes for CVSGGIYGYTF.

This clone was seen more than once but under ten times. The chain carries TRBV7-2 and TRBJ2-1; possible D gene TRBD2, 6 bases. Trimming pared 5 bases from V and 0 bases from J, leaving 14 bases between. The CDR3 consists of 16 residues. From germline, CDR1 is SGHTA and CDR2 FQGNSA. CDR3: CASSPAGRGSYNEQFF. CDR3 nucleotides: TGTGCCAGCAGCCCGGCGGGACGCGGCTCCTACAATGAGCAGTTCTTC. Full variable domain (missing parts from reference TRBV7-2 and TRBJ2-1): GAGVSQSPSNKVTEKGKDVELRCDPISGHTALYWYRQSLGQGLEFLIYFQGNSAPDKSGLPSDRFSAERTGGSVSTLTIQRTQQEDSAVYLCASSPAGRGSYNEQFFGPGTRLTVL.

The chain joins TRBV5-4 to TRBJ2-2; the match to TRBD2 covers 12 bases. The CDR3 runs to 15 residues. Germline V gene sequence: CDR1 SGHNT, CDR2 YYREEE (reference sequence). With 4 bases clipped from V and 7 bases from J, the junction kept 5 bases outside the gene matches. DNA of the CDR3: TGTGCCAGCAGCCTAGCGGGAGGGCCGAGCGGGGAGCTGTTTTTT. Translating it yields CASSLAGGPSGELFF.

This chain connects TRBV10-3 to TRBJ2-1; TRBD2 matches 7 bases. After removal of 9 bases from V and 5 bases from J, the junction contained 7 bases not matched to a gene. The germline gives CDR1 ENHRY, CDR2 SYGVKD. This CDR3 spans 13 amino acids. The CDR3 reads CAISGMLNNEQFF. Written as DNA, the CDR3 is TGTGCCATAAGCGGGATGCTCAACAATGAGCAGTTCTTC.

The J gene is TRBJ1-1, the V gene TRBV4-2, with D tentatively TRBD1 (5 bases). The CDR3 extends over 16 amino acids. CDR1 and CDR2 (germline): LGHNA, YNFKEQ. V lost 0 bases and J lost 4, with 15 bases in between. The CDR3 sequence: CASSQDRGWGGTEAFF. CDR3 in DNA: TGTGCCAGCAGCCAAGATCGGGGATGGGGGGGCACTGAAGCTTTCTTT.

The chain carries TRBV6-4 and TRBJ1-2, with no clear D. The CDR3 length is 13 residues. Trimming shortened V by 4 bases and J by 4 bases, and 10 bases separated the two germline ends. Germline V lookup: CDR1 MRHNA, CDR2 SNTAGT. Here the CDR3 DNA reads TGTGCCAGCAGTGCAGACGGAGTCTATGGCTACACCTTC. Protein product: CASSADGVYGYTF.

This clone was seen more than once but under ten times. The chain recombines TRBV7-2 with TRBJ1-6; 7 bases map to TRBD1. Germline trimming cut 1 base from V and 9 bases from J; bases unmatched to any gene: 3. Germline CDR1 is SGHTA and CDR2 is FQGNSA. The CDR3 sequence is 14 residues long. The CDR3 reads CASSLGQGGSPLHF. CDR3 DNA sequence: TGTGCCAGCAGCTTAGGACAGGGAGGTTCACCCCTCCACTTT.

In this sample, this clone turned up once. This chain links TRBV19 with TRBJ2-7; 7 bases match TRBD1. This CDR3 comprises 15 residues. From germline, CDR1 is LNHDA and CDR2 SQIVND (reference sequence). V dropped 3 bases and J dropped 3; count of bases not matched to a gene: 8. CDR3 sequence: CASSMGYRGDYEQYF. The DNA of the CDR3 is TGTGCCAGTAGTATGGGGTACAGGGGCGACTACGAGCAGTACTTC.

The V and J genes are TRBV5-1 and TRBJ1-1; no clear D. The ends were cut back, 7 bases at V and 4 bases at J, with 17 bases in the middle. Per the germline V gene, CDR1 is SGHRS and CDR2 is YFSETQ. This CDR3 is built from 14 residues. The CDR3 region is CASFLEGTSTEAFF. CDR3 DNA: TGCGCCAGCTTCCTTGAGGGTACAAGCACTGAAGCTTTCTTT.

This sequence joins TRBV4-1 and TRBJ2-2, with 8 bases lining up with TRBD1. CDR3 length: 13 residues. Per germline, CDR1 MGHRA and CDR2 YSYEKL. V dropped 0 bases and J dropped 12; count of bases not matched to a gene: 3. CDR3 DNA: TGCGCCAGCAGCCAAGAGACAGGGGCACAGCTGTTTTTT. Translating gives CASSQETGAQLFF.

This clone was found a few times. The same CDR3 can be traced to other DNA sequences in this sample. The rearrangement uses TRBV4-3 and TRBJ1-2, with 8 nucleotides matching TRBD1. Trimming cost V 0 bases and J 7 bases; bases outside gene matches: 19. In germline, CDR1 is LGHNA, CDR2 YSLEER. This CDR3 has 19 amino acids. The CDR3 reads CASSQDRQGAPSGGGGYTF. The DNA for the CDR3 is TGCGCCAGCAGCCAAGATCGGCAGGGGGCGCCAAGTGGGGGTGGTGGCTACACCTTC.